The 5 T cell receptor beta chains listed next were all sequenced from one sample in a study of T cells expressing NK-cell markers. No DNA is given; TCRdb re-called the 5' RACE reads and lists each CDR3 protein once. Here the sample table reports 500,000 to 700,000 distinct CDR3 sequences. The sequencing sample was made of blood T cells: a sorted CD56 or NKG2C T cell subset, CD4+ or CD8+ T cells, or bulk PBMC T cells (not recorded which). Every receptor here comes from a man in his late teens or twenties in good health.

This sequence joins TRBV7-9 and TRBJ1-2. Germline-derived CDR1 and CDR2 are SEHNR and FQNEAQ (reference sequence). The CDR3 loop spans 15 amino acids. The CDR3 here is CASSLQGGANYGYTF.

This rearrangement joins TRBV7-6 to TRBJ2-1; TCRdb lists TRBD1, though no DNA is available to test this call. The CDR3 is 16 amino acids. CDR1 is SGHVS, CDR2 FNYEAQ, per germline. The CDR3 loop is CASSLDPGTGYNEQFF.

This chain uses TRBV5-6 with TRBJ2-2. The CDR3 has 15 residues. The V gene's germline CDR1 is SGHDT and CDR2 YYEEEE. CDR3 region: CASSLGKDHLGELFF. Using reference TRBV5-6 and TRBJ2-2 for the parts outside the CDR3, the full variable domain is DAGVTQSPTHLIKTRGQQVTLRCSPKSGHDTVSWYQQALGQGPQFIFQYYEEEERQRGNFPDRFSGHQFPNYSSELNVNALLLGDSALYLCASSLGKDHLGELFFGEGSRLTVL.

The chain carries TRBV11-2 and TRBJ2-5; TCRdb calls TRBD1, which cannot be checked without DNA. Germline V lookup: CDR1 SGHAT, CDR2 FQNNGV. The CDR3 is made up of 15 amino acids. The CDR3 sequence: CASRLPGRAQETQYF. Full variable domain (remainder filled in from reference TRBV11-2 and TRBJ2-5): EAGVAQSPRYKIIEKRQSVAFWCNPISGHATLYWYQQILGQGPKLLIQFQNNGVVDDSQLPKDRFSAERLKGVDSTLKIQPAKLEDSAVYLCASRLPGRAQETQYFGPGTRLLVL.

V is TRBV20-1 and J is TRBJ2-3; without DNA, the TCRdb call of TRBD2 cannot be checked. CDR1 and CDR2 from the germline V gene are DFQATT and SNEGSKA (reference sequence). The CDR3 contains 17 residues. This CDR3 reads CSARVVGADRAPDTQYF.